This T cell receptor beta chain was sequenced for a study of vaccination and CD4 T cells after COVID-19 (dated by TCRdb to the early 2020s). Background for the entire study: In the convalescent cohort there were six males and four females, among whom were two Hispanic individuals, seven Caucasians, two Asians and one multiracial person. Post-vaccine blood samples were collected a median of approximately 77 days after the second vaccine dose, ranging from roughly 12 to 250 days. In under twelve COVID-19 convalescent patients and a few infection-naive healthy vaccine recipients, researchers compared the spike-specific CD4+ TCR repertoire from before mRNA vaccination with the repertoire from after. As controls, cultures received a CEFX viral epitope pool (the positive control), an HIV-1 Nef peptide pool (the negative control), or no peptide at all. The cultures were stimulated with overlapping spike peptide pools from SARS-CoV-2 and from the common cold coronaviruses HCoV-NL63, HCoV-OC43 and HCoV-229E. Post-COVID blood samples were collected from convalescent patients a median of around 96 days after diagnosis, with a range of about 30 to 180 days. Two doses of either the Pfizer-BioNTech BNT162b2 vaccine (n=8) or the Moderna mRNA-1273 vaccine (n=2) were administered to participants. In an earlier paper using these donors, memory CD4+ T cell crossreactivity between SARS-CoV-2 and common cold coronavirus spike proteins was assessed at the TCR clonotype level.

General conclusions and limits of the study: Of the vaccine-specific clones in convalescent patients, 304 of 307, or nearly all, reacted only to SARS-CoV-2 spike and did not cross-react with common cold coronaviruses. In convalescent patients, a median approximately 89% of post-vaccine SARS-CoV-2-reactive clones were detected only after vaccination, suggesting vaccine-specific priming. The median count of SARS-CoV-2-reactive clonotypes went up from approximately 22 after infection to more than 30 after vaccination, although the change was not significant. Only a relatively small number of convalescent patients were included in the study, and early timepoints following natural infection were not analyzed.

Library method: PCR. At the Johns Hopkins FTIC core, DNA from the cultured CD4+ T cells underwent TCR sequencing with the Oncomine TCR Beta short-read assay. Genomic DNA was extracted from the cultured CD4+ T cells with the QIAamp micro DNA kit. Oncomine TCR Beta libraries made from cultured CD4+ T cells were pooled using unique dual indexes and sequenced on an Illumina iSeq 100. The authors processed their data as follows. Non-productive sequences were removed, and CDR3s that did not start with C, did not end with F or W, or were shorter than 7 amino acids were discarded. Antigen-specific clonotypes were identified with the MANAFEST web application by comparing peptide-stimulated wells with reference and other culture wells. For a clone to be called positive, the clone needed an FDR below 0.05, an odds ratio above 5, and a productive frequency above 0.1% in at least two of three replicate wells. Cross-reactive clonotypes were defined as significantly expanded in both SARS-CoV-2 spike wells and at least one common cold coronavirus spike condition. Using R version 3.6.1, CDR3 homology was evaluated through Levenshtein distances (stringdist) along with unrooted phylogenetic trees (ape). TCRdb trimmed public reads at Q25 via fastp, called clones via MiXCR and kept in-frame beta chains. Each CDR3 protein appears once, grouped with its most common genes and DNA. These V and J calls are TCRdb output, not the study's own analysis. This sample holds 6,500 or so distinct CDR3 sequences; 35% were observed only once. Around 31% of the sample belongs to the ten largest clones.

This clonotype was seen a few times. What this receptor recognizes is not known. No much larger clone exists at a distance of one base, and base qualities are not known. The sample's treatment or condition label, in plain terms: roughly 10-day PBMC culture with coronavirus spike peptide pools or control peptides (ViraFEST assay). CD4+ T cells from unexposed donors were collected before the COVID-19 pandemic (2011-2018). The ViraFEST assay, used in the study, expanded antigen-specific T cells with peptide pools and then identified the expanded clonotypes through TCR sequencing. Each well held approximately 2 million PBMCs cultured in IMDM containing approximately 5% human AB serum and approximately 9.8 IU/ml IL-2, with 10 ug/ml peptide pools added. On days 3 and 7, half of the culture medium was replaced with fresh IL-2-containing medium. After 10 days of culture, CD4+ T cells were isolated by negative selection using the EasySep CD4+ T cell isolation kit. As cell numbers permitted, CD4+ T cells from unexposed donors were tested for reactivity to SARS-CoV-2 S and N and to four common cold coronavirus spike pools. PBMCs were separated from whole blood using Ficoll-Paque Plus gradient centrifugation and then either used fresh or cryopreserved at -140C. Triplicate wells were generally used for each culture condition. Leukapheresis product for the unexposed donors was purchased commercially.

The source of this sequence is a human donor in good health. Sequencing was done on a sample of CD4+ T cells from blood, cultured in vitro.

In nucleotides, the sequence is TGTGCCAGTAGTACCCGGACCATGCGCTCCTACAATGAGCAGTTCTTC. This yields the protein CASSTRTMRSYNEQFF. The chain couples TRBV19 to TRBJ2-1; too little of a D gene remains to name it. V drops 4 bases and J drops 0 bases, leaving 13 bases in between. The CDR3 covers 16 residues, taking in both the cysteine and the phenylalanine. The kept DNA is CDR3 alone, 48 bases in frame from the first base. For CDR1 and CDR2, the germline V gene (reference sequence) lists LNHDA and SQIVND.